This T cell receptor beta chain was captured by sequencing in a study of tumor-infiltrating lymphocytes in localized non-small cell lung cancer. Study information: Patients included smokers and never-smokers with various histologies, some sampled after neoadjuvant chemotherapy. Tumor tissue and non-adjacent uninvolved lung came from each patient. Study-wide results and caveats: TCRbeta sequencing showed higher T cell infiltration in tumors than uninvolved lung. Different pieces of the same tissue went to different assays, confounding technical variation with intratumor heterogeneity.

In this sample, this clone turned up once. Its target is unknown. The CDR3 loop spans 14 amino acids. The germline V and J ends were trimmed by 5 bases and 4 bases, with 12 bases remaining between them. Germline CDR1 and CDR2: SEHNR and FQNEAQ (reference sequence). Assay: immunoSEQ multiplex PCR; the TCRdb copy retains only in-frame clones and omits some. The sample lists around 13,000 clones; approximately 83% were seen once. Sequencing used uninvolved lung tissue not adjacent to the tumor. The chain employs TRBV7-9 and TRBJ1-5; D remains unclear. The sequence derives from a human donor with non-small cell lung cancer. As DNA, the CDR3 is TGTGCCAGCAGCATCGGACTGATAAATCAGCCCCAGCATTTT. This encodes CASSIGLINQPQHF.